The T cell receptor (delta chain) described here comes from a study of Vδ1+ human thymocytes. The CDR3 consists of 20 residues. The V segment lost 0 bases and the J segment 0 bases; nucleotides outside the gene matches: 13. From germline, CDR1 is GEAIGNYY and CDR2 EKD. Comments on this clone: The antigen is not known.

Findings and caveats of the study: Despite high sort purity, roughly 20% of thymic T cell receptor delta sequences were Vdelta2. In the thymus, TRG and TRD repertoires looked highly polyclonal with Gaussian CDR3 lengths.

RNA was extracted from the cells and then reverse transcribed. The CDR3 regions were amplified by multiplex PCR from V-gene primers to a constant-region primer. TCRdb re-called clones from the multiplex PCR reads using CATT. The table includes around 20,000 delta-chain clones, 6.5% to 10% detected once. The origin of this receptor is a child under two years old who had congenital heart surgery. Sequencing was carried out using Vdelta1+ gamma-delta thymocytes from the thymus. Specified subset: FACS-sorted CD3+ TCRalphabeta- TCRVdelta1+ TCRVdelta2- thymocytes. The V gene is TRDV2, the J gene TRDJ1; 12 nucleotides align to TRDD3. CDR3 bases: TGTGCCTGTGACACCGGGCCTTACTGGGGGATACTCCCGTACACCGATAAACTCATCTTT. This sequence encodes CACDTGPYWGILPYTDKLIF.